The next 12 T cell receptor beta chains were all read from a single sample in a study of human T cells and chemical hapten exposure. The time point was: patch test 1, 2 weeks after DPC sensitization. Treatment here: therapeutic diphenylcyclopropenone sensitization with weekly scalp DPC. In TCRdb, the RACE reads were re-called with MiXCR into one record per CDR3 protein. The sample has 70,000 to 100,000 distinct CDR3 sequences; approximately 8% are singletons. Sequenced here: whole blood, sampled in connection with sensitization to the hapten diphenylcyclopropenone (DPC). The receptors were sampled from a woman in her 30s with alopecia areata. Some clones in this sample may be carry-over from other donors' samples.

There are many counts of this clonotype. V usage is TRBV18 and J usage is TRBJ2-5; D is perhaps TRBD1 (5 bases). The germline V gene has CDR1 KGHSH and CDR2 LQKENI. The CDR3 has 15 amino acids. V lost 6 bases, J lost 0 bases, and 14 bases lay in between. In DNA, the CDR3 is TGTGCCAGCTCCTTGACAGCTGCGTACCAAGAGACCCAGTACTTC. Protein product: CASSLTAAYQETQYF.

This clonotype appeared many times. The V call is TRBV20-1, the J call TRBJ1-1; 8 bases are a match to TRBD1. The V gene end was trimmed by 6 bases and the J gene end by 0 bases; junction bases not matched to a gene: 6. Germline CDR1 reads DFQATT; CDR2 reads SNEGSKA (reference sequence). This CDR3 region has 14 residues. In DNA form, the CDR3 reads TGCAGTGCGACGGACAGGGTCATGAACACTGAAGCTTTCTTT. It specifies CSATDRVMNTEAFF.

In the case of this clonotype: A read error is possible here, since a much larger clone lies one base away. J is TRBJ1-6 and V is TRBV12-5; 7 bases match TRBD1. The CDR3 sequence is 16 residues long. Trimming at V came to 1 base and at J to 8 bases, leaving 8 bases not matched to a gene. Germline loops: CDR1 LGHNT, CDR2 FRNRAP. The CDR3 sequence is CASGLGLQGKDSPLHF. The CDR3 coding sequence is TGTGCTAGTGGTTTGGGTTTACAGGGGAAGGATTCACCCCTCCACTTT. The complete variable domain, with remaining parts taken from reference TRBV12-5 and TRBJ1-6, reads DARVTQTPRHKVTEMGQEVTMRCQPILGHNTVFWYRQTMMQGLELLAYFRNRAPLDDSGMPKDRFSAEMPDATLATLKIQPSEPRDSAVYFCASGLGLQGKDSPLHFGNGTRLTVT.

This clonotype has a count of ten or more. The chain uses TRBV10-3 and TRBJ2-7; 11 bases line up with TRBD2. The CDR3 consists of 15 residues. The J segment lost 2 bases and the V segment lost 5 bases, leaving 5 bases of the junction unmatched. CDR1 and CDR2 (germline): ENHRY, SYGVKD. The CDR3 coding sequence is TGTGCCATCAGTACACTAGCGGGGGCCGCCTACGAGCAGTACTTC. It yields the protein CAISTLAGAAYEQYF.

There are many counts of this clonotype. The CDR3 region is CSARVPSRNTIYF. CDR3 sequence (DNA): TGCAGTGCTAGAGTTCCGTCCCGAAACACCATATATTTT. V and J are TRBV20-1 and TRBJ1-3; D not certain. V lost 1 base and J lost 5, with 9 bases in between. Looked up from germline, CDR1 is DFQATT and CDR2 is SNEGSKA (reference sequence). The CDR3 has 13 amino acids.

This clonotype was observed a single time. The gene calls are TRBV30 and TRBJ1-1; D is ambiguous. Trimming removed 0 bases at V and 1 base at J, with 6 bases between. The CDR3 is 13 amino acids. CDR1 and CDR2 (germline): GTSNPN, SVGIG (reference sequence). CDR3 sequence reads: CAWSVGWNTEAFF. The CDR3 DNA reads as TGTGCCTGGAGTGTGGGATGGAACACTGAAGCTTTCTTT.

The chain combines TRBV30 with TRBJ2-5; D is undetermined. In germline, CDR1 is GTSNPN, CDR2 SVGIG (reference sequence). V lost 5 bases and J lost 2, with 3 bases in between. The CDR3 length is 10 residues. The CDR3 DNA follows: TGTGCCTGGGCACAAGAGACCCAGTACTTC. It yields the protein CAWAQETQYF.

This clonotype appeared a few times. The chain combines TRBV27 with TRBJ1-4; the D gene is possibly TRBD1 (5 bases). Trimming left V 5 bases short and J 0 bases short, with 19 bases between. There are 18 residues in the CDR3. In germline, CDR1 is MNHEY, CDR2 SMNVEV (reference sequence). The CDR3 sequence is CASSPMWGGCATNEKLFF. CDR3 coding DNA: TGTGCCAGCAGTCCCATGTGGGGGGGATGTGCAACTAATGAAAAACTGTTTTTT.

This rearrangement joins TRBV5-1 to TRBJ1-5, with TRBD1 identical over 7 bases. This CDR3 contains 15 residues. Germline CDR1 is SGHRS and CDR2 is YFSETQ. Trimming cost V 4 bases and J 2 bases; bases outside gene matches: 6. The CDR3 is CASSNGTARNQPQHF. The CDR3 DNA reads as TGCGCCAGCAGCAATGGGACAGCCCGCAATCAGCCCCAGCATTTT.

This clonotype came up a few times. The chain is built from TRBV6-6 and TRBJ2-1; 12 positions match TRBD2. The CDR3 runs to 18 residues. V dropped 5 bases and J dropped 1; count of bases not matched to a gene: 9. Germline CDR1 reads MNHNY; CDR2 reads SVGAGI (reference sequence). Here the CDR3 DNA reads TGTGCCAGCAGTCGACTAGCGGGGGCGGTTGAGTCCTACAATGAGCAGTTCTTC. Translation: CASSRLAGAVESYNEQFF.

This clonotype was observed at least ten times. The CDR3 coding sequence is TGTGCCAGCAGCTTTAGTGAACTCAGCACAGATACGCAGTATTTT. Translated, it gives CASSFSELSTDTQYF. The chain recombines TRBV7-6 with TRBJ2-3; D unclear. This CDR3 has 15 residues. Germline V gives CDR1 SGHVS, CDR2 FNYEAQ. Deletions cut 3 bases from V and 0 bases from J, with 10 bases between.

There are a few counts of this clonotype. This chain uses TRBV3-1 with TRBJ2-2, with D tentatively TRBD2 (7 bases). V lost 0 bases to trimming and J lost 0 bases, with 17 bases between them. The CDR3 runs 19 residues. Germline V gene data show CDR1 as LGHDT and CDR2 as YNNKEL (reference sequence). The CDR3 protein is CASSQERYRGAANTGELFF. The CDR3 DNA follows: TGTGCCAGCAGCCAAGAAAGGTACCGGGGGGCAGCGAACACCGGGGAGCTGTTTTTT. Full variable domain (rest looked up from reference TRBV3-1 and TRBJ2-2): DTAVSQTPKYLVTQMGNDKSIKCEQNLGHDTMYWYKQDSKKFLKIMFSYNNKELIINETVPNRFSPKSPDKAHLNLHINSLELGDSAVYFCASSQERYRGAANTGELFFGEGSRLTVL.